This TCR beta chain was profiled in a study of CD8 T cells in Susac syndrome. The CDR3 consists of 15 residues. Losses at the gene ends were 6 bases for V and 6 bases for J; bases not matched to a gene: 12. It was with random hexamers that roughly 0.45 to 1 ug RNA was reverse transcribed. In TCRdb, the immunoSEQ multiplex PCR reads were re-called with MiXCR into one record per CDR3 protein. The sample has about 180,000 distinct CDR3 sequences, 94% seen once. This TCR was recovered from a human donor with Susac syndrome. The J gene is TRBJ2-7, the V gene TRBV12-3 or TRBV12-4; 9 bases are a match to TRBD1. The specimen sequenced was CD4+ T cells from PBMCs. CDR3 sequence reads: CASSPTGTGTGEQYF. CDR3 in DNA: TGTGCCAGCAGCCCAACCGGGACAGGGACGGGCGAGCAGTACTTC.